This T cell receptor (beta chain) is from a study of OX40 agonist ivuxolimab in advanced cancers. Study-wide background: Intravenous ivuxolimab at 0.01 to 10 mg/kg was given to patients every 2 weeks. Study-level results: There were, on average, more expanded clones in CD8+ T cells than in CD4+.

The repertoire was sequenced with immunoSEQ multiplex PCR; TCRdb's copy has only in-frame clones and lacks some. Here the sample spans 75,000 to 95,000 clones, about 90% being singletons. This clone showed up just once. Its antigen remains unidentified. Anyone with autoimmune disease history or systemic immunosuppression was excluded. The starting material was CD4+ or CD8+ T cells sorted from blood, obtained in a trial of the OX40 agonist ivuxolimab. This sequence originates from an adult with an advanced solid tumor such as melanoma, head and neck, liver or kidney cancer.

The CDR3 here is CAISAGTSGSRYEQYF. In nucleotides, the CDR3 is TGTGCCATCAGTGCCGGGACTAGCGGGAGCAGGTACGAGCAGTACTTC. The chain is built from TRBV10-3 and TRBJ2-7; TRBD2 aligns across 14 bases. The J segment lost 4 bases and the V segment lost 4 bases, leaving 6 bases of the junction unmatched. The CDR3 runs 16 residues. The germline gives CDR1 ENHRY, CDR2 SYGVKD.